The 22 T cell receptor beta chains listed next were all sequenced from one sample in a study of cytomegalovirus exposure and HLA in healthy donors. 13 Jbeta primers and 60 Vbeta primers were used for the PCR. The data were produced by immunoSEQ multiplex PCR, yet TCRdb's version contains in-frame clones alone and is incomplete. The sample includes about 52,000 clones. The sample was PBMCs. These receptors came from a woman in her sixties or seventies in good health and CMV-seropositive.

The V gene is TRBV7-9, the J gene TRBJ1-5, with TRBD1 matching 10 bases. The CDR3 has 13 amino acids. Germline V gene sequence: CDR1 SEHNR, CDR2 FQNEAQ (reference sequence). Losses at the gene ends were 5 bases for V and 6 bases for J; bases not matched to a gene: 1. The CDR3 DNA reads TGTGCCAGCAGCGGGACAGGGGTTCAGCCCCAGCATTTT. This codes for CASSGTGVQPQHF.

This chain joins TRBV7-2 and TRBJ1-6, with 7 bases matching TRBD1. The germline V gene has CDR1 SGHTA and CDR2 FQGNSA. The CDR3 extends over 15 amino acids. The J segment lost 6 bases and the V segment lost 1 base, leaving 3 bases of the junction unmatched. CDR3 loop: CASSLEGAFNSPLHF. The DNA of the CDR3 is TGTGCCAGCAGCTTAGAGGGGGCATTTAATTCACCCCTCCACTTT.

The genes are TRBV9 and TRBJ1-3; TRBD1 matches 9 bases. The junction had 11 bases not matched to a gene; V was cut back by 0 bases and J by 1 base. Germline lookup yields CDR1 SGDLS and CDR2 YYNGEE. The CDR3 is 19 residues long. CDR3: CASSVVAATGTGSGNTIYF. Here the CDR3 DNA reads TGTGCCAGCAGCGTAGTAGCAGCAACCGGGACAGGGTCTGGAAACACCATATATTTT.

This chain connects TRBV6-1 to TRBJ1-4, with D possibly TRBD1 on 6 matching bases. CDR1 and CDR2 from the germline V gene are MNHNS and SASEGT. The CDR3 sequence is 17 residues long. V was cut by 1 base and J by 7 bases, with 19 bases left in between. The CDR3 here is CASSEDIQGEGVEKLFF. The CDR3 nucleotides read TGTGCCAGCAGTGAAGATATACAGGGTGAAGGAGTTGAAAAACTGTTTTTT.

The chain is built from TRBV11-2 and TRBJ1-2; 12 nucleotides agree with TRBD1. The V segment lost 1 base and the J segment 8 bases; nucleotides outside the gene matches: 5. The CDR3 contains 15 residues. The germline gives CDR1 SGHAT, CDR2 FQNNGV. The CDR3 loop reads CASSLVAGQGAGYTF. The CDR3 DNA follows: TGTGCCAGCAGCTTAGTAGCGGGACAGGGGGCCGGCTACACCTTC.

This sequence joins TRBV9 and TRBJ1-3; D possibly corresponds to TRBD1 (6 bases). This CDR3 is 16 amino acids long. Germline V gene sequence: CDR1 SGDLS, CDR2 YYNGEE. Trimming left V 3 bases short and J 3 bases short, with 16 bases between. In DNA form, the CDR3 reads TGTGCCAGCAGCGGGGGGCCTCCTGGGATTGGAAACACCATATATTTT. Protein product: CASSGGPPGIGNTIYF.

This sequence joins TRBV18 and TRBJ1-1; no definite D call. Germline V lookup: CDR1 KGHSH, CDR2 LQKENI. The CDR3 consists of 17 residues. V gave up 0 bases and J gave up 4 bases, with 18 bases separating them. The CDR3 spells CASSPPSAGTRGTEAFF. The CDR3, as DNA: TGTGCCAGCTCACCACCGTCGGCGGGCACGCGGGGCACTGAAGCTTTCTTT.

In DNA form, the CDR3 reads TGTGCCAGCAGCCTGGGGGGACTAGCGGGGGGTGAGCAGTTCTTC. Amino acid sequence: CASSLGGLAGGEQFF. J is TRBJ2-1 and V is TRBV5-4, with 15 bases identical to TRBD2. V dropped 4 bases and J dropped 9; count of bases not matched to a gene: 5. The CDR3 loop spans 15 amino acids. Germline-derived CDR1 and CDR2 are SGHNT and YYREEE (reference sequence).

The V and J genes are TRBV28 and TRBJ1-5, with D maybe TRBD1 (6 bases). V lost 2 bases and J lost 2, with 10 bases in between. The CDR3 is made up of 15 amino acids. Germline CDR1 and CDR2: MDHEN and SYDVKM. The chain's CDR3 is CASSLGGSGNQPQHF. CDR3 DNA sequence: TGTGCCAGCAGTTTAGGGGGCTCAGGCAATCAGCCCCAGCATTTT.

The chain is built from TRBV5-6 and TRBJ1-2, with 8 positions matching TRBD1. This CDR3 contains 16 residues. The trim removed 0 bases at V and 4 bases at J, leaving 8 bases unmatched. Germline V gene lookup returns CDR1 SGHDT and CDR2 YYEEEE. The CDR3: CASSLDQDRVLYGYTF. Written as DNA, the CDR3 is TGTGCCAGCAGCTTGGATCAGGACAGGGTTCTCTATGGCTACACCTTC.

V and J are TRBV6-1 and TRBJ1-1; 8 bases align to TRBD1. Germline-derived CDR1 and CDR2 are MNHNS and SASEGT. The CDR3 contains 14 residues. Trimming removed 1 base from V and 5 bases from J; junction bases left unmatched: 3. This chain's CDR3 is CASSEVRTGTEAFF. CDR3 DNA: TGTGCCAGCAGTGAAGTTCGGACAGGGACTGAAGCTTTCTTT.

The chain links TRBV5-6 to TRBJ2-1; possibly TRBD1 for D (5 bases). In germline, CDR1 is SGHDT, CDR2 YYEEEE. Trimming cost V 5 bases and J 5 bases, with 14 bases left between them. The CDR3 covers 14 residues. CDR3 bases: TGTGCCAGCAGTTCAGGGCGAACTGACAATGAGCAGTTCTTC. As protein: CASSSGRTDNEQFF.

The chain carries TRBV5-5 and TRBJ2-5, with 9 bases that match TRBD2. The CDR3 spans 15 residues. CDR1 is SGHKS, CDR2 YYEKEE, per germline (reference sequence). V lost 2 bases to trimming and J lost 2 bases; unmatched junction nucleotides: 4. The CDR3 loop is CASSLTSGLQETQYF. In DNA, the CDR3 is TGTGCCAGCAGCTTAACTAGCGGGCTACAAGAGACCCAGTACTTC.

The chain's CDR3 is CASSLRTGRDTGELFF. CDR3 coding DNA: TGCGCCAGCAGCCTGAGGACAGGGAGGGACACCGGGGAGCTGTTTTTT. The chain couples TRBV5-1 to TRBJ2-2; D may be TRBD1 (8 bases). Germline V gene sequence: CDR1 SGHRS, CDR2 YFSETQ. The V end lost 4 bases, the J end lost 3 bases, and 16 bases lay between the germline ends. This CDR3 is 16 amino acids long.

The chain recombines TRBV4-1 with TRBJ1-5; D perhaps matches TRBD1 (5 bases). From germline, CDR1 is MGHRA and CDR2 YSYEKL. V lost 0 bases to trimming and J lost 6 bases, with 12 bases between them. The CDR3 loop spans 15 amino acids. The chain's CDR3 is CASSQDRGGSQPQHF. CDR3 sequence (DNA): TGCGCCAGCAGCCAAGATCGCGGGGGTAGTCAGCCCCAGCATTTT.

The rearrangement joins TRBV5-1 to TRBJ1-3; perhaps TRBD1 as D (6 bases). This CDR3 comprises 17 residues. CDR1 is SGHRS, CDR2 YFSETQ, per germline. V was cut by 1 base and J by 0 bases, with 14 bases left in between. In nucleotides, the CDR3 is TGCGCCAGCAGCTTGTCACAGGGCCACAACTCTGGAAACACCATATATTTT. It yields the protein CASSLSQGHNSGNTIYF.

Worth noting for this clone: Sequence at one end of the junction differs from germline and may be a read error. The CDR3 DNA reads TGTGCCAGCAGCTTAGGGGGCCGCTCCGACAATGAGCAGTTCTTC. Its protein product is CASSLGGRSDNEQFF. This rearrangement joins TRBV7-2 to TRBJ2-1; D possibly corresponds to TRBD1 (5 bases). The CDR3 spans 15 residues. The germline V gene has CDR1 SGHTA and CDR2 FQGNSA.

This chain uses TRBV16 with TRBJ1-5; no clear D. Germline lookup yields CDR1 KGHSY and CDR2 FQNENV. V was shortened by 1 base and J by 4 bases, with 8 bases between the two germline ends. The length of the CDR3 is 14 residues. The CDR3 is CASSQWGGNQPQHF. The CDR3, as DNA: TGTGCCAGCAGCCAATGGGGAGGGAATCAGCCCCAGCATTTT.

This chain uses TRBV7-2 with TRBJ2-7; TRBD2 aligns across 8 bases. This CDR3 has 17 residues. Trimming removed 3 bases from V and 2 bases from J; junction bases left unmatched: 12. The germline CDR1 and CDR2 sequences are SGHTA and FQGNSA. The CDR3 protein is CASSFIVGGGRAYEQYF. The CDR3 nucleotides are TGTGCCAGCAGCTTTATAGTGGGCGGGGGGAGGGCCTACGAGCAGTACTTC.

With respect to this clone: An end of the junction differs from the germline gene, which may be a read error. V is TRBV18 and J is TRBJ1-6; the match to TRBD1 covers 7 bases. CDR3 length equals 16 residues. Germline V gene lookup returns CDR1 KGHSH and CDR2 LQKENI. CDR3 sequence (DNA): TGTGCCAGCTCACCCGAAACGGGACAGTATAATTCACACCTCCACTTT. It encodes CASSPETGQYNSHLHF. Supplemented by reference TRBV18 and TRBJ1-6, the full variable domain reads NAGVMQNPRHLVRRRGQEARLRCSPMKGHSHVYWYRQLPEEGLKFMVYLQKENIIDESGMPKERFSAEFPKEGPSILRIQQVVRGDSAAYFCASSPETGQYNSHLHFGNGTRLTVT.

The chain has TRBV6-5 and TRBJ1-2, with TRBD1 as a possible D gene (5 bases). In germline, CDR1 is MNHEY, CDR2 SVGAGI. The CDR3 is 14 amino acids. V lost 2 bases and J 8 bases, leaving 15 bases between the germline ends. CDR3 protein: CASSYPGQRGGYTF. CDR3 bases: TGTGCCAGCAGTTACCCCGGGCAGCGGGGGGGCTACACCTTC.

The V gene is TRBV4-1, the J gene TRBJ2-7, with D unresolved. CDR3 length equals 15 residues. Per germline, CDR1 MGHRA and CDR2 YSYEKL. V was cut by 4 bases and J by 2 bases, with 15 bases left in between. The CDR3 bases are TGCGCCAGCAGCCCCGGAGTCCTAGATCCCTACGAGCAGTACTTC. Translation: CASSPGVLDPYEQYF.